This TCR beta chain appears in the sequencing data of a study of cytomegalovirus exposure and HLA in healthy donors (dated by TCRdb to 2016 to 2017). About the study as a whole: A later analysis indicated that the 120 validation repertoires were generated on the platform also employed for the approximately 700 repertoires of the first cohort. The aim of the study was to test whether cataloging public T cell receptors could identify signatures of past pathogen exposure. In addition to the first cohort of about 650 subjects, a separate validation cohort of around 110 different subjects was used. High-throughput TCR immunosequencing, statistical association of individual TCRs with disease status, and machine learning were combined to predict cytomegalovirus infection status.

General study outcomes and caveats: Three of the identified cytomegalovirus-associated TCR beta chains were confirmed in vitro to be specific for cytomegalovirus antigens. Most TCR sequences were seen in very few donors, while some public TCRs were found in many individuals. In both the original and validation cohorts, the classifier was reported to diagnose cytomegalovirus status with high specificity and sensitivity. In the study, some 160 TCR beta chains were listed as associated with cytomegalovirus. In a later analysis, TCRs clustered in the first cohort were found to also tend to co-occur in the 120 or so validation repertoires, with approximately 95% of cluster scores above 0. According to the authors, the approach could potentially be generalized to other disease states and immunological phenotypes. The validation cohort had no HLA typing available for a later analysis, so co-occurrence within that cohort was assessed over all 120 or so repertoires.

Receptor libraries were prepared by the immunoSEQ multiplex PCR assay. The paper's data handling went like this. A statistical classification framework was built to diagnose cytomegalovirus status from the catalog of TCR beta chain sequences. The table comes from immuneACCESS by way of TCRdb, which keeps in-frame sequences with V and J called. Part of the clones is missing from these tables; in studies checked, under half for an unresolved V gene and the rest for unknown reasons. V, J and clone size reflect that table, while D and trimming were determined from the DNA. Counted in this sample were almost 75,000 clones; approximately 80% of them appeared once. The ten most abundant clones make up less than 3% of the sample. Donors formed part of the validation cohort, which comprised 120 subjects and was distinct from the first cohort of 550 to 850 subjects. The CDR3 spans 15 residues, from the cysteine through the valine. This entry keeps only the CDR3 DNA: 45 bases, framed from base 1. Germline trimming amounts to 2 bases on V and 2 bases on J, with 6 as the count of junction bases outside the gene matches. Taken from the germline V gene, the CDR1 and CDR2 loops are SNHLY and FYNNEI.

On this clone: Its antigen is unknown. No base qualities exist here, and no much larger clone lies one base off it.

This TCR was sampled from a man aged 25-45 years in good health and CMV-seronegative. Sequenced material: PBMCs. In this chain, TRBV2 is recombined with TRBJ2-7, with 7 central nucleotides matching TRBD2. The CDR3 protein sequence reads: CASSETLAETYEQYV. At the DNA level, the sequence is TGTGCCAGCAGTGAAACCCTAGCGGAAACCTACGAGCAGTACGTC.